The clone carrying this TCR beta chain was recorded only once. The data are from a study of shared clonotypes between healthy human individuals. About the research overall: Samples came from a couple of female and a few male donors aged 18 to 49.

The trim removed 5 bases at V and 2 bases at J, leaving 0 bases unmatched. There are 14 residues in the CDR3. The germline V gene has CDR1 SGHAT and CDR2 FQNNGV. Sorted-subset replicate PCRs used 200 ng DNA, some 33,000 T cell genomes. Using immunoSEQ multiplex PCR, the repertoire was profiled, and TCRdb retains in-frame clones only, with some absent. The sample lists approximately 1,500,000 clones; roughly 95% were seen once. The rearrangement uses TRBV11-2 and TRBJ2-1; 10 bases align to TRBD2. Sequenced: naive CD4+ T cells sorted from blood. Subset specified: CD45RA+ positively selected. The clonotype originates from a man between 25 and 39 years old in good health. CDR3 DNA sequence: TGTGCCAGCAGCACTAGCGGGGCCTACAATGAGCAGTTCTTC. It translates to CASSTSGAYNEQFF.